This paragraph reports one TCR beta chain. Its antigen is still unknown. This entry belongs to a study of cytomegalovirus exposure and HLA in healthy donors. As for the study in general: The roughly 120 validation repertoires, a later analysis reported, used the same platform as the 666 first-cohort repertoires.

The study's findings and limits: Cytomegalovirus status was reportedly diagnosed by the classifier with high specificity and sensitivity. Most TCR sequences showed up rarely, but some public TCRs showed up in many donors.

Separate from the roughly 700-subject first cohort was the approximately 120-subject validation cohort, to which the donors belonged. Data came from immunoSEQ multiplex PCR; TCRdb stores just in-frame clones and leaves some out. The table has about 280,000 clones, approximately 90% seen once; the top ten hold around 0.9%. The sample was PBMCs. This clonotype originated in a young woman in good health and CMV-seronegative.

In DNA, the CDR3 is TGTGCCAGCAGCTTACGGGCAGGGGAACGTAGCACCGGGGAGCTGTTTTTT. Amino acids: CASSLRAGERSTGELFF. The V and J genes are TRBV7-3 and TRBJ2-2; D possibly corresponds to TRBD1 (6 bases). CDR1 SGHTA and CDR2 FQGTGA come from the germline V gene. The CDR3 extends over 17 amino acids. V lost 2 bases and J lost 4, with 17 bases in between.